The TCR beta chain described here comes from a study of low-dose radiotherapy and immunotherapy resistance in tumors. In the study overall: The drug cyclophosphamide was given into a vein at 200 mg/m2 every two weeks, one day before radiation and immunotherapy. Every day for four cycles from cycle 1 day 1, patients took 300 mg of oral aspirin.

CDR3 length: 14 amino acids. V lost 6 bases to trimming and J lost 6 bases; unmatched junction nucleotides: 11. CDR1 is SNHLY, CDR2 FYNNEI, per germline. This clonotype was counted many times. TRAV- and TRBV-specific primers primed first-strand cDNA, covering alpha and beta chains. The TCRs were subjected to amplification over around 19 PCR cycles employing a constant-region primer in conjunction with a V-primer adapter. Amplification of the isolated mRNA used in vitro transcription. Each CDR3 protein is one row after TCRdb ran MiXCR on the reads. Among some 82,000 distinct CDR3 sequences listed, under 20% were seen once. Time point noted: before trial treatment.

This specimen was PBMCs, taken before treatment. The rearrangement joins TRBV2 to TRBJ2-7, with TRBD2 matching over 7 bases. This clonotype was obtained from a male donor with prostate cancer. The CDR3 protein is CASRTGGRGGEQYF. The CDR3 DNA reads TGTGCCAGCAGGACCGGGGGGAGGGGAGGCGAGCAGTACTTC.